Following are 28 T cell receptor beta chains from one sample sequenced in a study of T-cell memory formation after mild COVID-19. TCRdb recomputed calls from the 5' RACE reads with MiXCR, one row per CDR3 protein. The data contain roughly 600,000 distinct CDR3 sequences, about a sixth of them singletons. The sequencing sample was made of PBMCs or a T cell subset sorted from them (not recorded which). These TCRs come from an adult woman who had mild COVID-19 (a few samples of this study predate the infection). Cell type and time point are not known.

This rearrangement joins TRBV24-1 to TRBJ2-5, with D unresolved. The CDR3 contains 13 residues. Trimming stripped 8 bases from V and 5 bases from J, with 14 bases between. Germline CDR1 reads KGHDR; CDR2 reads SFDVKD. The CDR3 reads CATMRTLGETQYF. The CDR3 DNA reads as TGTGCCACCATGAGGACCCTGGGGGAGACCCAGTACTTC.

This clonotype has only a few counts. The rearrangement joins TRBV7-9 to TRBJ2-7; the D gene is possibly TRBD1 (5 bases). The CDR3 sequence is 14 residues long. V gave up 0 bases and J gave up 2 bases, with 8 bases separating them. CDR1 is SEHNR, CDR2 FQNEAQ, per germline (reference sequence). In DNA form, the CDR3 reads TGTGCCAGCAGCTTAGCGATGGACACCTACGAGCAGTACTTC. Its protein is CASSLAMDTYEQYF.

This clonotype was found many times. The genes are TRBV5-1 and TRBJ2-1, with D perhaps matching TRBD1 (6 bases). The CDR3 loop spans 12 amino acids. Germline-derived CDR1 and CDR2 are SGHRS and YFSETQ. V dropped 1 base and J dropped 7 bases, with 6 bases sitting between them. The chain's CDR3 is CASSLQGNEQFF. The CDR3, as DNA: TGCGCCAGCAGCTTGCAGGGGAATGAGCAGTTCTTC.

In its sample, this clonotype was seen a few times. For the CDR3, the DNA is TGTGCCAGCGGGCCGGAAGATACGCAGTATTTT. It encodes CASGPEDTQYF. The rearrangement uses TRBV25-1 and TRBJ2-3; D ambiguous. Germline assignment: CDR1 MGHDK and CDR2 SYGVNS. The CDR3 runs 11 residues. Trimming removed 8 bases at V and 5 bases at J, with 8 bases between.

CDR3 protein: CASRLLDSRAQYF. CDR3 coding DNA: TGTGCCAGCAGACTACTTGACAGCCGGGCCCAGTACTTC. The genes are TRBV6-5 and TRBJ2-5, with D possibly matching TRBD1 (5 bases). The V gene's germline CDR1 is MNHEY and CDR2 SVGAGI. Trimming removed 6 bases at V and 9 bases at J, with 17 bases between. CDR3 length: 13 amino acids.

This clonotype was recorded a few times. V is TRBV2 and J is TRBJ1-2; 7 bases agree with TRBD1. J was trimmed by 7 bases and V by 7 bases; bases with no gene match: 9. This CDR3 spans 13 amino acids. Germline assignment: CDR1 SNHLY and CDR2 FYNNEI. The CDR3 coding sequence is TGTGCCAGCATAGACAGGGAAACGGTTGGCTACACCTTC. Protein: CASIDRETVGYTF.

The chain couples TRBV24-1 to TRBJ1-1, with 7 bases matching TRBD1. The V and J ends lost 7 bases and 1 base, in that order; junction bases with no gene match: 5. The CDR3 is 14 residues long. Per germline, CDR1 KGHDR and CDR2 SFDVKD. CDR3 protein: CATRPGTENTEAFF. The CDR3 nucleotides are TGTGCCACCAGGCCCGGGACAGAGAACACTGAAGCTTTCTTT.

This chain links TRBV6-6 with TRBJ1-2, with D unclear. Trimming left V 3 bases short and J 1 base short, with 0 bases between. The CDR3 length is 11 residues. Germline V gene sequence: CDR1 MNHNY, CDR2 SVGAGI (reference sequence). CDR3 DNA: TGTGCCAGCAGTTATAACTATGGCTACACCTTC. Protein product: CASSYNYGYTF.

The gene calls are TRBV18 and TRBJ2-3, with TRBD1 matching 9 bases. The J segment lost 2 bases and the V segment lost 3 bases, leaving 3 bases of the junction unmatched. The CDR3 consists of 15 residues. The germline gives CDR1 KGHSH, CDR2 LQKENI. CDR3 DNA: TGTGCCAGCTCACCCCGGACAGGGGACACAGATACGCAGTATTTT. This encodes CASSPRTGDTDTQYF.

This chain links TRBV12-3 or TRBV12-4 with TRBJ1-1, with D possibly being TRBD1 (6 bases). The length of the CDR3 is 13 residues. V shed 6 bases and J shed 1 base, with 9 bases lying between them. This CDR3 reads CASSPGENTEAFF. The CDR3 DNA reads TGTGCCAGCAGCCCAGGGGAGAACACTGAAGCTTTCTTT.

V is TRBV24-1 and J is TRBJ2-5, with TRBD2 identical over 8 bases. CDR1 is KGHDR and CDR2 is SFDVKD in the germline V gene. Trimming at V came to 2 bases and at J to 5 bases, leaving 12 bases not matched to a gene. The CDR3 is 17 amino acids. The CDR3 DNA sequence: TGTGCCACCAGTGATTGGGGACTAGGCCTGATGATGGAGACCCAGTACTTC. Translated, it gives CATSDWGLGLMMETQYF.

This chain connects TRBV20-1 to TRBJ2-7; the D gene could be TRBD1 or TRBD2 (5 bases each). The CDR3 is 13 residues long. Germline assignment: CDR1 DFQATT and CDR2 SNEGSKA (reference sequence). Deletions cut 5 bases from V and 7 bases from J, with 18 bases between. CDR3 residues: CSAGGPPHWEQYF. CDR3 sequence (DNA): TGCAGTGCTGGGGGTCCCCCTCACTGGGAGCAGTACTTC.

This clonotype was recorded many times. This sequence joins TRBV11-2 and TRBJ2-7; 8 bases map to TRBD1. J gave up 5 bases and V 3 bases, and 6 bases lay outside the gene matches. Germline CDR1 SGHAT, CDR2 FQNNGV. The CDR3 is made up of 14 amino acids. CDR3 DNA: TGTGCCAGCAGCTTTGGACAGGGTGCGGACGAGCAGTACTTC. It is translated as CASSFGQGADEQYF.

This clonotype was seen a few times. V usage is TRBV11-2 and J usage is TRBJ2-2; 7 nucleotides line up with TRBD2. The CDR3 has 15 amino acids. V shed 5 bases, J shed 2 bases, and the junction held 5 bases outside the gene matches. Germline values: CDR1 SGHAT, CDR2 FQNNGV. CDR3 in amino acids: CASSTGTINTGELFF. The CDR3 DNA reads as TGTGCCAGCAGCACCGGGACTATAAACACCGGGGAGCTGTTTTTT.

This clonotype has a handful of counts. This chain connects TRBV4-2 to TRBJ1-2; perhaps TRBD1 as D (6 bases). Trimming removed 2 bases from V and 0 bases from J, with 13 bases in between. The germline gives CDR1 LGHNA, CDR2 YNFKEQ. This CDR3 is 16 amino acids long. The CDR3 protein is CASSQSEGQTNYGYTF. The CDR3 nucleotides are TGTGCCAGCAGCCAATCGGAAGGACAGACTAACTATGGCTACACCTTC.

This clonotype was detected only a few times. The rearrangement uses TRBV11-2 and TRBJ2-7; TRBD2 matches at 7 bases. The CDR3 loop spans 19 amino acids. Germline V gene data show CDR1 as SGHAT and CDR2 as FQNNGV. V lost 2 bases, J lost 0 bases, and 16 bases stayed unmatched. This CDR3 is CASSLRPPRLGGSSYEQYF. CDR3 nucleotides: TGTGCCAGCAGCTTACGACCCCCCCGGTTGGGGGGGAGCTCCTACGAGCAGTACTTC.

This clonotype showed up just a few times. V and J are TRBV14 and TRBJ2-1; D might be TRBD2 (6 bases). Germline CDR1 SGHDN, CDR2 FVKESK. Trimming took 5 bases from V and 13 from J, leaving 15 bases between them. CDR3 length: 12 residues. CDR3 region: CASSFSSVPQFF. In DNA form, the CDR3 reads TGTGCCAGCAGCTTTTCTAGCGTTCCCCAGTTCTTC.

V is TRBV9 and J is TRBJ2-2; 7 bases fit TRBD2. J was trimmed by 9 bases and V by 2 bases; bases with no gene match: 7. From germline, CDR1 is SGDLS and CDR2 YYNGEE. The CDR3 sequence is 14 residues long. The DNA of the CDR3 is TGTGCCAGCAGCGTTGGGGGGGGAGTAAGGGAGCTGTTTTTT. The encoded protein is CASSVGGGVRELFF.

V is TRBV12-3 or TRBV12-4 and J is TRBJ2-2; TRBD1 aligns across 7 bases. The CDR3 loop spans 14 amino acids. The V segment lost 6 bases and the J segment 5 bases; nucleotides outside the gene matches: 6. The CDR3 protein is CASRTGVTTGELFF. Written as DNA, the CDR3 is TGTGCCAGCAGAACAGGGGTGACGACCGGGGAGCTGTTTTTT.

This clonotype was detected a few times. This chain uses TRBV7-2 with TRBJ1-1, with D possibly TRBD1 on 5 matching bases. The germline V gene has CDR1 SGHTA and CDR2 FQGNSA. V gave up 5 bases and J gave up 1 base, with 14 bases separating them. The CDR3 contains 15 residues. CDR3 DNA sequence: TGTGCCAGCAGCGGGCGTCGACAGAGGAACACTGAAGCTTTCTTT. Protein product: CASSGRRQRNTEAFF. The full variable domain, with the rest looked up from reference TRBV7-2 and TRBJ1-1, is GAGVSQSPSNKVTEKGKDVELRCDPISGHTALYWYRQSLGQGLEFLIYFQGNSAPDKSGLPSDRFSAERTGGSVSTLTIQRTQQEDSAVYLCASSGRRQRNTEAFFGQGTRLTVV.

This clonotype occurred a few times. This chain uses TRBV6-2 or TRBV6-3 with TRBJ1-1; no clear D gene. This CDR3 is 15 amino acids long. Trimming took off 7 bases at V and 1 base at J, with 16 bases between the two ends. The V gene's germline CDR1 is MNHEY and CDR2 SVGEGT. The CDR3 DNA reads TGTGCCAGCACCCTAAATCCCTACAGGAACACTGAAGCTTTCTTT. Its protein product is CASTLNPYRNTEAFF.

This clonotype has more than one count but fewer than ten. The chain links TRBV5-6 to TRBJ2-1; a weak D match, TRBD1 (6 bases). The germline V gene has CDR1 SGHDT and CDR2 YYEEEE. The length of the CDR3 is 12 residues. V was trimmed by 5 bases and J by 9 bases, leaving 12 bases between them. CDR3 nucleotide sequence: TGTGCCAGCAGTGTGGGGGCGAGTGAGCAGTTCTTC. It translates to CASSVGASEQFF.

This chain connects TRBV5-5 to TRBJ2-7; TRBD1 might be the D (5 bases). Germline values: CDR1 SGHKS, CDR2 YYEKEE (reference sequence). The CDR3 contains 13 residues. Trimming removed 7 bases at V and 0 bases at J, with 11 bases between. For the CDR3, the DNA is TGTGCCAGCTCGACAGCCGACTCCTACGAGCAGTACTTC. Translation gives CASSTADSYEQYF.

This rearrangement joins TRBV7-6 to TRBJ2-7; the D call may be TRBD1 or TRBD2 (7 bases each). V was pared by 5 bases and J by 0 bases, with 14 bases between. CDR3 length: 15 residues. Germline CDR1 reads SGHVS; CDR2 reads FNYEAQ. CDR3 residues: CASSNTGEGSYEQYF. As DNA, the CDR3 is TGTGCCAGCAGCAATACAGGGGAGGGCTCCTACGAGCAGTACTTC.

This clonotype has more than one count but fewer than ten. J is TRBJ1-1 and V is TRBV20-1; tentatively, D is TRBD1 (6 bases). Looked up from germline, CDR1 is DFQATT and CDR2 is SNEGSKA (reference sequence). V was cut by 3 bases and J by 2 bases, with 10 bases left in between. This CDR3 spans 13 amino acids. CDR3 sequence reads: CSASEDRNTEAFF. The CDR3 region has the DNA TGCAGTGCTAGTGAGGACAGAAACACTGAAGCTTTCTTT.

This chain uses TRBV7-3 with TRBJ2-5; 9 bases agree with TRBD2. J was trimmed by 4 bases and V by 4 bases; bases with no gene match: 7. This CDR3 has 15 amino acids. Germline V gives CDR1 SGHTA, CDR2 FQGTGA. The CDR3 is CASSSRGGALETQYF. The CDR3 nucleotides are TGTGCCAGCAGCTCGCGCGGGGGGGCCTTAGAGACCCAGTACTTC.

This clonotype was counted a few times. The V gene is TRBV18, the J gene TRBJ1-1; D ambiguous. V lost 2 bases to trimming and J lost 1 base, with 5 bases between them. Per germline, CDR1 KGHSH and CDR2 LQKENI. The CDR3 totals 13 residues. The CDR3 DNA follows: TGTGCCAGCTCACCAAATGGGAACACTGAAGCTTTCTTT. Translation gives CASSPNGNTEAFF.

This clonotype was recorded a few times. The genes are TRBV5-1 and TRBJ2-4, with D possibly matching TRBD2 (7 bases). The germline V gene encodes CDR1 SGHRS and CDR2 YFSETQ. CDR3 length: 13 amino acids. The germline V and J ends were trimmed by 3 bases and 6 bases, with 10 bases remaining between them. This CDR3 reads CASSSGGGNIQYF. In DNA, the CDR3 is TGCGCCAGCAGCTCGGGGGGCGGAAACATTCAGTACTTC. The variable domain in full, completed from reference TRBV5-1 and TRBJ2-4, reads KAGVTQTPRYLIKTRGQQVTLSCSPISGHRSVSWYQQTPGQGLQFLFEYFSETQRNKGNFPGRFSGRQFSNSRSEMNVSTLELGDSALYLCASSSGGGNIQYFGAGTRLSVL.